This T cell receptor beta chain derives from a study of blood T cell repertoires in COVID-19. For the study at large: Samples came from the United States, Italy and Spain, spanning acute and convalescent COVID-19.

This clone appeared once. Here immunoSEQ multiplex PCR was the method, and the copy in TCRdb shows in-frame clones only, minus some. The sample records more than 80,000 clones, around 67% being singletons. V gave up 2 bases and J gave up 0 bases, with 7 bases separating them. CDR1 is MDHEN and CDR2 is SYDVKM in the germline V gene. This CDR3 comprises 14 residues. The chain links TRBV28 to TRBJ2-5; a weak D match, TRBD2 (5 bases). The receptor was isolated from a woman aged 55-69 years in a cohort sampled during active or convalescent COVID-19. Source material: peripheral blood. CDR3 sequence: CASSLGGYQETQYF. CDR3 DNA sequence: TGTGCCAGCAGTTTAGGCGGGTACCAAGAGACCCAGTACTTC.